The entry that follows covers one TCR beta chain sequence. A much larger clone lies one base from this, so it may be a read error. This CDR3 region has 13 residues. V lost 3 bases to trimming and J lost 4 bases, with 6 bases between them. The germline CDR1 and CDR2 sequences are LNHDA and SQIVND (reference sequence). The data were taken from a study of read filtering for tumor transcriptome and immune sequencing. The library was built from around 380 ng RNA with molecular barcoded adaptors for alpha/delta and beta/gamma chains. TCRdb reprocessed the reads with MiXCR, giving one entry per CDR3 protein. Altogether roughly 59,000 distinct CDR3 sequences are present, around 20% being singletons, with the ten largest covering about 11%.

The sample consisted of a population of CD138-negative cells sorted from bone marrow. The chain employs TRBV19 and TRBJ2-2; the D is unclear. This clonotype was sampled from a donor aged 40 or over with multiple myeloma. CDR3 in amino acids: CASSISRTGELFF. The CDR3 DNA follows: TGTGCCAGTAGTATCAGCCGCACCGGGGAGCTGTTTTTT.